This TCR beta chain was profiled in a study of control samples from healthy donors and cancer patients (dated by TCRdb to 2019 to 2021). The germline V gene yields SGHTA for CDR1 and FQGNSA for CDR2. V is clipped by 5 bases and J by 1 base, and the sequence between their germline boundaries is 17 bases long. The CDR3, from cysteine to phenylalanine, totals 16 residues. Just CDR3 DNA is preserved here, 48 bases in frame from base 1. The library was obtained by the immunoSEQ multiplex PCR assay. The source is immuneACCESS, and TCRdb retained only in-frame sequences with V and J called. Part of the clones is not carried over; for the studies checked, unresolved V genes explain less than half of this, and the remainder is unexplained. Present in this sample are a few hundred thousand clones, 75% to 95% of which were seen just once. The top ten constitute more than 6% of the sample. As to this clone: Its antigen specificity is not known. One base away there is no much larger clone; base qualities are not given.

The chain was built from TRBV7-2 and TRBJ1-2; TRBD1 could be the D gene, as 6 bases match. This TCR was sampled from a man aged 35-49 years with head and neck cancer. Sequenced: PBMCs. The nucleotide sequence reads as follows: TGTGCCAGCAGCCAAGACAGGCCCTTTAGTAACTATGGCTACACCTTC. Its translation is CASSQDRPFSNYGYTF.